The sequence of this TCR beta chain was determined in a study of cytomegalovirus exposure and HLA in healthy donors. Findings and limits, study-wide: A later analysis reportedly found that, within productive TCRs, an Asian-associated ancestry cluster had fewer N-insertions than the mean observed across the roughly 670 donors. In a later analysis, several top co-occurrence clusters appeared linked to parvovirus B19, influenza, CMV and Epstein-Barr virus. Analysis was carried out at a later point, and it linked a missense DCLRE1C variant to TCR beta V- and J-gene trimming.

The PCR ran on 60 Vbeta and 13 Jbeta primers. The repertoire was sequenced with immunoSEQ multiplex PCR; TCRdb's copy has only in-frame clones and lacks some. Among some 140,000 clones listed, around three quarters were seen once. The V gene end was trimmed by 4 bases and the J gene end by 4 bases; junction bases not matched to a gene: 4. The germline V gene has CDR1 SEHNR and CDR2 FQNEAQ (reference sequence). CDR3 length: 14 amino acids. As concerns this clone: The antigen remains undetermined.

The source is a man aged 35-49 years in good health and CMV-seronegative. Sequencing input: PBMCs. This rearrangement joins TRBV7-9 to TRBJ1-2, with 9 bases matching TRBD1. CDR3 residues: CASSSRDRVYGYTF. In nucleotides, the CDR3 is TGTGCCAGCAGCTCCCGGGACAGGGTCTATGGCTACACCTTC.